This T cell receptor (beta chain) was captured in a study of CD8 T cells in Susac syndrome. RNA totalling about 0.5 to 1 ug underwent reverse transcription with random hexamers. TCRdb itself ran the immunoSEQ multiplex PCR reads through MiXCR, one entry per CDR3 protein. The sample contains almost 450,000 distinct CDR3 sequences, approximately 85% of which appear only once. The V end lost 5 bases, the J end lost 1 base, and 12 bases lay between the germline ends. Germline CDR1 is LNHNV and CDR2 is YYDKDF (reference sequence). The CDR3 has 15 amino acids. Sequencing of TCR beta, carried out with a high-throughput approach, was applied to CD8+ and CD4+ T cells from the blood. TEMRA cells were enriched by FACS, while CD8+ and CD4+ T cells were obtained through a negative isolation that was performed magnetically.

The receptor was isolated from a human donor with multiple sclerosis. Sequenced input: CD8+ T cells from PBMCs. This chain joins TRBV15 and TRBJ2-1; TRBD2 is a possible D gene (6 bases). CDR3 protein: CATSGLAESYNEQFF. Written as DNA, the CDR3 is TGTGCCACCAGCGGATTAGCGGAGTCCTACAATGAGCAGTTCTTC.